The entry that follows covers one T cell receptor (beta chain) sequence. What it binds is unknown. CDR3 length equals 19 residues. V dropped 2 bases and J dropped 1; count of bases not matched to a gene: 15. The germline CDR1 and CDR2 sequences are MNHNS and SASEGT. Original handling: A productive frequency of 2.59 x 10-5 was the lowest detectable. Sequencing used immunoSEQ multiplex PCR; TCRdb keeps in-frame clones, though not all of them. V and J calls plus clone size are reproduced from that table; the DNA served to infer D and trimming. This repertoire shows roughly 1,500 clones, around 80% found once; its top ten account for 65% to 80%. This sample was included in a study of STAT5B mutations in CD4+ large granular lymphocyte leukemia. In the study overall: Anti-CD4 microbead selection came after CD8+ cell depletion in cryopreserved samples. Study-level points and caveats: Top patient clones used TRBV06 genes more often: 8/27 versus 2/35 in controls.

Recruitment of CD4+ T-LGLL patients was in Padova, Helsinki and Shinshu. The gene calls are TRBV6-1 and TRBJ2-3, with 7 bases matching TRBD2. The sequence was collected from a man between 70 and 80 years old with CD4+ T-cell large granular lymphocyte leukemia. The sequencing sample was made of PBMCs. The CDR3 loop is CASSEFGTWSGEGTDTQYF. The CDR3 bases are TGTGCCAGCAGTGAATTTGGGACTTGGAGCGGGGAGGGCACAGATACGCAGTATTTT.